The rows below give T cell receptor beta chains drawn from one sample of a study of early T cells in non-severe SARS-CoV-2 infection. TCRdb called the 5' RACE reads again in MiXCR, with one record for every CDR3 protein. This sample has some 64,000 distinct CDR3 sequences, with 10% found just once. Sequencing was performed on whole blood, taken at baseline. The receptors come from an adult who was a healthcare worker with PCR-confirmed SARS-CoV-2 infection or an uninfected control (not recorded which). The CDR3 runs from the conserved cysteine through the conserved F or W. D genes are given only for firm matches. The size entry is marked missing in some rows and otherwise reads once, few, many or a size class.

V gene	D gene	clone size	J gene	CDR3 protein	CDR3 DNA
TRBV28	TRBD2	many	TRBJ2-1	CASSSPAAGGNEQFF	TGTGCCAGCAGTTCCCCGGCCGCGGGGGGCAATGAGCAGTTCTTC
TRBV28	.	.	TRBJ2-1	CASSLEGFPFF	TGTGCCAGCAGTTTAGAGGGATTCCCGTTCTTC
TRBV6-5	TRBD1	few	TRBJ2-1	CASSQLAPGQGKFF	TGTGCCAGCAGTCAACTAGCTCCGGGACAGGGGAAGTTCTTC
TRBV5-5	.	.	TRBJ2-1	CASSLVLEVFQFF	TGTGCCAGCAGCTTGGTCCTAGAAGTCTTCCAGTTCTTC
TRBV7-2	TRBD1	many	TRBJ1-6	CASSWDSGNSPLHF	TGTGCCAGCAGCTGGGACAGCGGTAATTCACCCCTCCACTTT
TRBV5-5	TRBD1	.	TRBJ2-5	CASSSRHRDRVLQETQYF	TGTGCCAGCAGCTCCCGTCACCGGGACAGGGTACTCCAAGAGACCCAGTACTTC
TRBV7-8	.	.	TRBJ1-5	CASSATGYSNQPQLF	TGTGCCAGCAGCGCAACAGGCTATAGCAATCAGCCCCAGCTTTTT
TRBV7-3	.	.	TRBJ2-2	CASSHANTGELFF	TGTGCCAGCAGCCACGCGAACACCGGGGAGCTGTTTTTT
TRBV7-3	.	many	TRBJ2-1	CASSGMGSSYNEQFF	TGTGCCAGCAGCGGGATGGGGAGCTCCTACAATGAGCAGTTCTTC
TRBV28	TRBD1	.	TRBJ2-5	CASSKDRGQETQYF	TGTGCCAGCAGTAAGGACAGGGGGCAAGAGACCCAGTACTTC
TRBV28	.	few	TRBJ2-1	CASIGSIGGASYNEQFF	TGTGCCAGCATTGGCTCAATAGGGGGGGCTTCCTACAATGAGCAGTTCTTC
TRBV5-4	.	few	TRBJ1-4	CASSLAMEGGEKLFF	TGTGCCAGCAGCTTGGCCATGGAGGGGGGTGAAAAACTGTTTTTT
TRBV4-2	.	few	TRBJ2-3	CASSPLGESTDTQYF	TGTGCCAGCAGCCCTCTCGGAGAAAGCACAGATACGCAGTATTTT
TRBV15	.	.	TRBJ1-5	CATSRGTSDQPQHF	TGTGCCACCAGCAGAGGGACTTCGGATCAGCCCCAGCATTTT
TRBV6-2/TRBV6-3	TRBD1	many	TRBJ2-7	CASSWRDRDNDEQYF	TGTGCCAGCAGTTGGCGAGACAGGGATAACGACGAGCAGTACTTC
TRBV7-2	.	.	TRBJ2-3	CASSPLGPTDTQYF	TGTGCCAGCAGCCCCCTAGGGCCCACAGATACGCAGTATTTT
TRBV28	.	.	TRBJ2-6	CASRVPGSGANVLTF	TGTGCCAGCAGGGTGCCTGGCTCTGGGGCCAACGTCCTGACTTTC
TRBV7-2	.	few	TRBJ2-7	CASSLALREQYF	TGTGCCAGCAGCTTAGCGCTCCGGGAGCAGTACTTC
TRBV7-9	TRBD2	many	TRBJ2-5	CASSLALAGETQYF	TGTGCCAGCAGCTTAGCCCTAGCGGGGGAGACCCAGTACTTC
TRBV10-3	TRBD1	few	TRBJ2-2	CAISKRDRSNTGELFF	TGTGCCATCAGTAAAAGGGACAGGTCGAACACCGGGGAGCTGTTTTTT
TRBV19	TRBD1	few	TRBJ1-4	CASSPRTGGIGLANEKLFF	TGTGCCAGTAGCCCCCGGACAGGGGGCATCGGATTAGCTAATGAAAAACTGTTTTTT
TRBV29-1	.	.	TRBJ2-3	CSVVVSTDTQYF	TGCAGCGTTGTTGTCTCAACAGATACGCAGTATTTT
TRBV11-1	.	few	TRBJ1-1	CASSLSGMGTEVFF	TGTGCCAGCAGCTTATCCGGGATGGGCACTGAAGTTTTCTTT
TRBV6-2/TRBV6-3	.	many	TRBJ2-6	CASSYDNSGANVLTF	TGTGCCAGCAGTTACGACAACTCTGGGGCCAACGTCCTGACTTTC
TRBV5-1	TRBD2	.	TRBJ2-1	CASSLREVDNEQFF	TGCGCCAGCAGCTTGCGGGAGGTGGACAATGAGCAGTTCTTC
TRBV7-2	TRBD1	.	TRBJ1-2	CASSLGPQGAGYTF	TGTGCCAGCAGCTTAGGCCCACAGGGGGCAGGCTACACCTTC
TRBV7-2	.	.	TRBJ1-2	CASSLASRSYGYTF	TGTGCCAGCAGCTTAGCATCCAGGAGCTATGGCTACACCTTC
TRBV7-2	TRBD1	many	TRBJ1-2	CASSNDRVGGYTF	TGTGCCAGCAGCAACGACAGGGTGGGAGGCTACACCTTC
TRBV20-1	.	.	TRBJ2-1	CSANGGSSYNEQFF	TGCAGTGCTAATGGGGGGAGCTCCTACAATGAGCAGTTCTTC
TRBV7-9	.	many	TRBJ1-5	CASSIGGLDQPQHF	TGTGCCAGCAGTATTGGGGGTTTGGATCAGCCCCAGCATTTT
TRBV9	.	many	TRBJ2-2	CASSVKNGRELFF	TGTGCCAGCAGCGTAAAGAATGGGAGGGAGCTGTTTTTT
TRBV12-3/TRBV12-4	.	.	TRBJ1-3	CASSFGISGNTIYF	TGTGCCAGCAGTTTTGGTATTTCTGGAAACACCATATATTTT
TRBV9	TRBD2	few	TRBJ2-7	CASSPRTSGTASYEQYF	TGTGCCAGCAGCCCCAGGACTAGCGGGACCGCCTCCTACGAGCAGTACTTC
TRBV12-3/TRBV12-4	.	.	TRBJ2-5	CASSWGLGETQYF	TGTGCCAGCAGCTGGGGACTGGGAGAGACCCAGTACTTC
TRBV28	.	medium-sized	TRBJ2-7	CASTPQRGPQYF	TGTGCCAGCACCCCTCAACGGGGCCCGCAGTACTTC
TRBV7-2	TRBD2	.	TRBJ2-7	CASSPRTSGPYEQYF	TGTGCCAGCAGCCCACGGACTAGCGGTCCCTACGAGCAGTACTTC
TRBV20-1	.	few	TRBJ2-3	CSARLPFNTDTQYF	TGCAGTGCTAGATTACCCTTTAACACAGATACGCAGTATTTT
TRBV5-1	.	many	TRBJ2-1	CASSPGTQGTYNEQFF	TGCGCCAGCAGCCCCGGGACCCAAGGCACCTACAATGAGCAGTTCTTC
TRBV11-2	TRBD2	many	TRBJ2-5	CASSLAGLAGAKETQYF	TGTGCCAGCAGCTTAGCCGGATTAGCGGGAGCGAAAGAGACCCAGTACTTC
TRBV6-5	.	many	TRBJ2-1	CASSYVPLFYNEQFF	TGTGCCAGCAGTTACGTTCCCCTCTTCTACAATGAGCAGTTCTTC
TRBV5-1	TRBD1	.	TRBJ2-3	CASSLTTGGTQYF	TGCGCCAGCAGCTTAACCACAGGGGGAACGCAGTATTTT
TRBV5-1	TRBD1	few	TRBJ2-3	CASSHLPKTLRGRGPDTQYF	TGCGCCAGCAGCCACCTCCCTAAAACGCTCAGGGGGCGTGGGCCAGATACGCAGTATTTT
TRBV7-2	TRBD2	many	TRBJ2-1	CASSRTSGGYNEQFF	TGTGCCAGCAGCCGGACTAGCGGGGGATACAATGAGCAGTTCTTC
TRBV6-5	TRBD1	many	TRBJ1-2	CASSRSDRVYNGYTF	TGTGCCAGCAGTCGATCAGACAGGGTGTACAATGGCTACACCTTC
TRBV28	TRBD1	.	TRBJ2-2	CASRGGQAITGELFF	TGTGCCAGCAGAGGGGGACAGGCGATCACCGGGGAGCTGTTTTTT